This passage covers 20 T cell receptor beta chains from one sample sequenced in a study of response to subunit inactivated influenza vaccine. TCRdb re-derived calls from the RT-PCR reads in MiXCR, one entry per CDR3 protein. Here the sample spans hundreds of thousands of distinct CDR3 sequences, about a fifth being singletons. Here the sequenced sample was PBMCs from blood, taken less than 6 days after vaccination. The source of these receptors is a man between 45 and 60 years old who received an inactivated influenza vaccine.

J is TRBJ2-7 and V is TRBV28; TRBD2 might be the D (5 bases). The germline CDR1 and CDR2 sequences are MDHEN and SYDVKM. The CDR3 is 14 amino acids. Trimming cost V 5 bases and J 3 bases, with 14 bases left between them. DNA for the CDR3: TGTGCCAGCAGTCCTCCCGGGGTGATCTACGAGCAGTACTTC. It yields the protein CASSPPGVIYEQYF. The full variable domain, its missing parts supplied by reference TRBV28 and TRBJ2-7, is DVKVTQSSRYLVKRTGEKVFLECVQDMDHENMFWYRQDPGLGLRLIYFSYDVKMKEKGDIPEGYSVSREKKERFSLILESASTNQTSMYLCASSPPGVIYEQYFGPGTRLTVT.

The DNA for the CDR3 is TGCGCCAGCAGCTTGCAGGTACGAGAGACCCAGTACTTC. Protein: CASSLQVRETQYF. V and J are TRBV5-1 and TRBJ2-5; D gene uncertain. Germline lookup yields CDR1 SGHRS and CDR2 YFSETQ. This CDR3 region has 13 residues. V shed 1 base and J shed 4 bases, with 8 bases lying between them.

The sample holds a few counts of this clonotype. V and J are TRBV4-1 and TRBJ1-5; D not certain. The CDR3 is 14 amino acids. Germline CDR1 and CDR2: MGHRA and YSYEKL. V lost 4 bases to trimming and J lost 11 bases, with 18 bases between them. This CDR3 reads CASSRIPLPRAQHF. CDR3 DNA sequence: TGCGCCAGCAGCCGAATCCCTTTACCTAGGGCCCAGCATTTT.

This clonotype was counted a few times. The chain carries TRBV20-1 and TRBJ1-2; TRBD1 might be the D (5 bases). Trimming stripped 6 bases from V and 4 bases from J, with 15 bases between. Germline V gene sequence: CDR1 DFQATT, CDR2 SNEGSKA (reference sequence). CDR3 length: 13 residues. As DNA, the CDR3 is TGCAGTGCCCCCCCCGAGACAGTCTATGGCTACACCTTC. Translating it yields CSAPPETVYGYTF.

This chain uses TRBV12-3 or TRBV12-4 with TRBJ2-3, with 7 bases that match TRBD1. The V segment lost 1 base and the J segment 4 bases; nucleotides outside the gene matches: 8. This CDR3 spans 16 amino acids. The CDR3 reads CASSLGRDSHADTQYF. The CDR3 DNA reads TGTGCCAGCAGTTTAGGCCGGGACAGCCATGCAGATACGCAGTATTTT.

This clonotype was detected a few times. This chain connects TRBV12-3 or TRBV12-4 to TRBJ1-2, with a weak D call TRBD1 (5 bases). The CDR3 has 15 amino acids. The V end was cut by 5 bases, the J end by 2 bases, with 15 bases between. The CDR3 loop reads CASSNPGTGNYGYTF. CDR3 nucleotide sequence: TGTGCCAGCAGTAACCCCGGGACCGGGAACTATGGCTACACCTTC.

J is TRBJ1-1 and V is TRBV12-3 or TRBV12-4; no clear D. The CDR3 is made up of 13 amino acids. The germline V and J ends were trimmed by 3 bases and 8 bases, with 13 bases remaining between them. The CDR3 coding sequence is TGTGCCAGCAGTTTTTCACGAGGCGGGGAAGCTTTCTTT. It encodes CASSFSRGGEAFF.

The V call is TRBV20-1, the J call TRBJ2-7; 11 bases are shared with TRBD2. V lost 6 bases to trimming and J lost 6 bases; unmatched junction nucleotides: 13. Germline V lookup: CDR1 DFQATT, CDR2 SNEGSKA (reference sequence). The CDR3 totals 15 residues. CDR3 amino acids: CSAGGLGLAGGEQYF. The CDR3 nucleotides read TGCAGTGCGGGGGGCCTTGGACTAGCGGGCGGCGAGCAGTACTTC.

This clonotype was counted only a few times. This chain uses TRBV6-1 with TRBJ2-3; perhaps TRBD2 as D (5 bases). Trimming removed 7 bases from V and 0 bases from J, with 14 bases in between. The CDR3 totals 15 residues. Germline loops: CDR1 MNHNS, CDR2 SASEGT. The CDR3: CASTEGAASTDTQYF. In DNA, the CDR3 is TGTGCCAGCACCGAGGGCGCAGCTAGCACAGATACGCAGTATTTT.

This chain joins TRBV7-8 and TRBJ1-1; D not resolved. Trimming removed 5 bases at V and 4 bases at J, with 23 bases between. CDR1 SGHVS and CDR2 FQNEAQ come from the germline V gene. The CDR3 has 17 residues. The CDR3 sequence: CASSPTAAYRATTEAFF. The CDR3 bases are TGTGCCAGCAGCCCTACAGCCGCCTATCGGGCGACCACTGAAGCTTTCTTT.

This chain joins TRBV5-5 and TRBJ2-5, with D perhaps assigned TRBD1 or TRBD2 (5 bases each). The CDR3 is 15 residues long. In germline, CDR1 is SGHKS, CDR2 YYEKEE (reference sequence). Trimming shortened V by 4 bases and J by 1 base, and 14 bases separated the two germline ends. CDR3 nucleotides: TGTGCCAGCAGCGTACAGGAGAGGGTCCAAGAGACCCAGTACTTC. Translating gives CASSVQERVQETQYF.

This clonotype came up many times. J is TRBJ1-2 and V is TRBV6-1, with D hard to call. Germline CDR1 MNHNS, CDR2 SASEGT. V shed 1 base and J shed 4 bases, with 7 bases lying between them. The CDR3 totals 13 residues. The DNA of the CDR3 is TGTGCCAGCAGTGAAGGGAGGATCTATGGCTACACCTTC. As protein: CASSEGRIYGYTF.

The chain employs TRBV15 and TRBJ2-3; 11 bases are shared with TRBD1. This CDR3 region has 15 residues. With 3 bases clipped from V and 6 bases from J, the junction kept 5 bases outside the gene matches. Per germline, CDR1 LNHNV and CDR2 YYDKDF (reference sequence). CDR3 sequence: CATSRPGQGVDTQYF. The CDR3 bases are TGTGCCACCAGCAGGCCGGGACAGGGGGTGGATACGCAGTATTTT.

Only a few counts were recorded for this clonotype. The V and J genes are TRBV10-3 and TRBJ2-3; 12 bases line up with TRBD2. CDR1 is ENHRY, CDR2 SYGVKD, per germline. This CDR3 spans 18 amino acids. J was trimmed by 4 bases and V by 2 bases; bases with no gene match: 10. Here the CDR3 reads CAISEQTSGSYSADTQYF. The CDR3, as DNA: TGTGCCATCAGTGAGCAGACTAGCGGGAGCTATAGCGCAGATACGCAGTATTTT.

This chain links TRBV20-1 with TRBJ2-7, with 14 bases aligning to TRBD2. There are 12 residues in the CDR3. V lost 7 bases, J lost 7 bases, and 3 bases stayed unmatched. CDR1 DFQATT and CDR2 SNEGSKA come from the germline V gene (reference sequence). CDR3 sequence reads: CSGGLAGEEQYF. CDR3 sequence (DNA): TGCAGTGGGGGACTAGCGGGAGAAGAGCAGTACTTC.

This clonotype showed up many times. The CDR3 protein is CASSLYWRGRGMNTEAFF. The CDR3 DNA follows: TGTGCCAGCAGTTTATATTGGCGTGGGAGGGGCATGAACACTGAAGCTTTCTTT. The chain couples TRBV27 to TRBJ1-1; D may be TRBD1 (5 bases). This CDR3 has 18 amino acids. The V and J ends lost 1 base and 0 bases respectively, with 18 bases between them. The germline CDR1 and CDR2 sequences are MNHEY and SMNVEV (reference sequence).

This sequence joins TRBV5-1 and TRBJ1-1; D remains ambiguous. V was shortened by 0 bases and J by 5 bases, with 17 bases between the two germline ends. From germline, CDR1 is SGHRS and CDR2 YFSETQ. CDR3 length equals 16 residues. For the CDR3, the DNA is TGCGCCAGCAGCTTGGATCCGAAAGTTTGGGGAACTGAAGCTTTCTTT. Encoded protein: CASSLDPKVWGTEAFF.

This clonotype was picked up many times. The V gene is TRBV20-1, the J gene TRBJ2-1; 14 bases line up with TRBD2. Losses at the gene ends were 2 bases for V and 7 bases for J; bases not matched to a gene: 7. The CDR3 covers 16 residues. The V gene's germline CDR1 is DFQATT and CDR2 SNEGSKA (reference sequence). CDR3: CSARWTSGRTRNEQFF. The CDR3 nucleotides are TGCAGTGCTAGATGGACTAGCGGGAGGACTAGGAATGAGCAGTTCTTC.

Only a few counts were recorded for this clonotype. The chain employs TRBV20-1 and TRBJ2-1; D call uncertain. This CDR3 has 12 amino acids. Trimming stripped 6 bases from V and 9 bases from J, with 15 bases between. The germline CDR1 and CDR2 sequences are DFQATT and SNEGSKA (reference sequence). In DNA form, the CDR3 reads TGCAGTGCCCGGACGGACCTGGGTGAGCAGTTCTTC. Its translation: CSARTDLGEQFF.

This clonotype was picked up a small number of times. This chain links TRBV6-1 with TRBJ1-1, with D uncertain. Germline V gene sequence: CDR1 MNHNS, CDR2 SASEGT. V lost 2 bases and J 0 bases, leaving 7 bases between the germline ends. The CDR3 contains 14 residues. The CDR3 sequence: CASSEHLMNTEAFF. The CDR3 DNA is TGTGCCAGCAGTGAACACCTAATGAACACTGAAGCTTTCTTT.